The source of this T cell receptor beta chain is a study of PD-L1 blockade in urothelial cancer. Study-wide context: Analyses were performed on blood at 3 weeks after treatment start (the second dose) and at 6 weeks. T cells were recovered from blood samples at a median of around 130,000. Findings and caveats of the study: Tumor-associated clones in blood expanded more at 3 weeks in durable-benefit patients.

With respect to this clone: Its antigen remains unidentified.

The method was immunoSEQ multiplex PCR; TCRdb's version includes in-frame clones alone and lacks a portion of them. The sample includes 58,000 or so clones, around 81% of them seen just once. Germline V CDR1 and CDR2: SGHRS, YFSETQ. The CDR3 is 19 residues long. V was pared by 0 bases and J by 2 bases, with 24 bases between. The time point was: pretreatment peripheral blood. For each patient, 1 to 8 samples were obtained, pretreatment and on-treatment. The clonotype originates from a man between 65 and 85 years old with urothelial cancer. This chain joins TRBV5-1 and TRBJ2-7, with D perhaps matching TRBD2 (6 bases). Sequences were derived from PBMCs, sampled around atezolizumab (anti-PD-L1) treatment. CDR3 region: CASSLVRVSGVPETYEQYF. CDR3 DNA: TGCGCCAGCAGCTTGGTACGCGTTTCGGGAGTGCCGGAGACCTACGAGCAGTACTTC.